A selection of T cell receptor beta chains follows, all from one sample in a study of blood T cell repertoires in COVID-19. The assay was immunoSEQ multiplex PCR, and TCRdb's table has in-frame clones only and misses some. The sample lists about 69,000 clones; under 90% were seen once. Sequenced input: peripheral blood. These TCRs come from a man aged 50-59 years with COVID-19, enrolled during active disease. The CDR3 runs from the conserved cysteine through the conserved F or W. The order of the fields is clone size, V gene, J gene, D gene, CDR3 DNA, CDR3 protein. D genes are given only for firm matches. Some rows have no size entry. The others give once, few or many, or a class for an expanded clone.

size: once
V: TRBV29-1
J: TRBJ1-2
D: .
DNA: TGCAGCGTTGAAGGGGGCGGGGGGAACTATGGCTACACCTTC
CDR3: CSVEGGGGNYGYTF

size: .
V: TRBV6-4
J: TRBJ1-2
D: .
DNA: TGTGCCAGCAGTACTACGACGGGGGGCTACACCTTC
CDR3: CASSTTTGGYTF

size: .
V: TRBV3-1/TRBV3-2
J: TRBJ2-1
D: .
DNA: TGTGCCAGCAGCCAGAGGGGGAGCTCCTACAATGAGCAGTTCTTC
CDR3: CASSQRGSSYNEQFF

size: .
V: TRBV2
J: TRBJ2-3
D: .
DNA: TGTGCCAGCAGTGGCGGGGTCAGCACAGATACGCAGTATTTT
CDR3: CASSGGVSTDTQYF

size: .
V: TRBV6-5
J: TRBJ1-1
D: TRBD1
DNA: TGTGCCAGCAACTCGGGACAGGGAAACACTGAAGCTTTCTTT
CDR3: CASNSGQGNTEAFF

size: .
V: TRBV9
J: TRBJ1-4
D: TRBD1
DNA: TGTGCCAGCAGCGCGCATACAGGGGCTAATGAAAAACTGTTTTTT
CDR3: CASSAHTGANEKLFF

size: .
V: TRBV4-1
J: TRBJ1-2
D: .
DNA: TGCGCCAGCAGCCTAATGGAAGGGGGGGATATCAATGGCTACACCTTC
CDR3: CASSLMEGGDINGYTF

size: .
V: TRBV7-3
J: TRBJ2-5
D: TRBD1
DNA: TGTGCCAGCAGCTTAACGGGGACAGATCAAGAGACCCAGTACTTC
CDR3: CASSLTGTDQETQYF

size: .
V: TRBV11-2
J: TRBJ1-6
D: .
DNA: TGTGCCAGCAGGTTTTCGGGCAGGGGCTCCTATAATTCACCCCTCCACTTT
CDR3: CASRFSGRGSYNSPLHF

size: .
V: TRBV28
J: TRBJ2-5
D: TRBD2
DNA: TGTGCCAGCAGGACGGGACTAGCGGGGGTAGGAAAGACCCAGTACTTC
CDR3: CASRTGLAGVGKTQYF

size: .
V: TRBV18
J: TRBJ2-1
D: .
DNA: TGTGCCAGCTCACCGGGGAGGACAGAGCAGTTCTTC
CDR3: CASSPGRTEQFF

size: few
V: TRBV6-1
J: TRBJ2-7
D: .
DNA: TGTGCCAGCAGTGAAGGGGGGACAATCTACGAGCAGTACTTC
CDR3: CASSEGGTIYEQYF

size: .
V: TRBV25-1
J: TRBJ1-4
D: .
DNA: TGTGCCAGCTCCCCCACCGAGGGACTGTTTTTT
CDR3: CASSPTEGLFF

size: .
V: TRBV7-2
J: TRBJ2-3
D: .
DNA: TGTGCCAGCAGCTTGCAGGGGATAGGGACAGATACGCAGTATTTT
CDR3: CASSLQGIGTDTQYF

size: .
V: TRBV12-3/TRBV12-4
J: TRBJ2-2
D: .
DNA: TGTGCCAGCTCACAGGGTTCCGGGGAGCTGTTTTTT
CDR3: CASSQGSGELFF

size: .
V: TRBV29-1
J: TRBJ2-3
D: TRBD2
DNA: TGCAGCGTTCGCGGGGGGGCCGCAGATACGCAGTATTTT
CDR3: CSVRGGAADTQYF

size: .
V: TRBV7-9
J: TRBJ2-5
D: .
DNA: TGTGCCAGCAGCTTAGTAGGGGGATCCTACGCCCCCCAGTACTTC
CDR3: CASSLVGGSYAPQYF

size: .
V: TRBV29-1
J: TRBJ1-2
D: .
DNA: TGCAGCGTTGAAGTGGCTCTCGACTATGGCTACACCTTC
CDR3: CSVEVALDYGYTF

size: .
V: TRBV4-1
J: TRBJ2-5
D: TRBD1
DNA: TGCGCCAGCAGCCAAGGAAAGGACAGGGTGACCCAAGAGACCCAGTACTTC
CDR3: CASSQGKDRVTQETQYF

size: .
V: TRBV30
J: TRBJ1-5
D: .
DNA: TGTGCCTTGACAGGACGAAATAGCAATCAGCCCCAGCATTTT
CDR3: CALTGRNSNQPQHF

size: few
V: TRBV4-1
J: TRBJ1-2
D: .
DNA: TGCGCCAGCAGCCAAGTGGAGGGTCTTGGCTACACCTTC
CDR3: CASSQVEGLGYTF

size: .
V: TRBV5-1
J: TRBJ1-2
D: .
DNA: TGCGCCAGCAGCGCCCGCGGGGCCAACAACTATGGCTACACCTTC
CDR3: CASSARGANNYGYTF

size: .
V: TRBV5-5
J: TRBJ2-5
D: .
DNA: TGTGCCAGCAGCCGACAGGTCGGGGAGACCCAGTACTTC
CDR3: CASSRQVGETQYF

size: few
V: TRBV5-1
J: TRBJ1-1
D: TRBD1
DNA: TGCGCCAGCAGCGACGACAGGGGACCTAACACTGAAGCTTTCTTT
CDR3: CASSDDRGPNTEAFF

size: .
V: TRBV19
J: TRBJ1-4
D: TRBD1
DNA: TGTGCCAGTAGTAACAGACAGGGCCTGAATGAAAAACTGTTTTTT
CDR3: CASSNRQGLNEKLFF

size: once
V: TRBV3-1/TRBV3-2
J: TRBJ2-7
D: .
DNA: TGTGCCAGCAGCCAAGTTCAGGGCACCGTCGACGAGCAGTACTTC
CDR3: CASSQVQGTVDEQYF

size: .
V: TRBV10-3
J: TRBJ1-3
D: TRBD1
DNA: TGTGCCATTGGGACAGGCTACTCTGGAAACACCATATATTTT
CDR3: CAIGTGYSGNTIYF

size: .
V: TRBV5-4
J: TRBJ2-5
D: TRBD1
DNA: TGTGCCAGCAGCCCTGGGACAGTACAAGAGACCCAGTACTTC
CDR3: CASSPGTVQETQYF

size: .
V: TRBV5-1
J: TRBJ2-6
D: .
DNA: TGCGCCAGCAGCTTGGGGCGGAGGATCAGCGCCAACGTCCTGACTTTC
CDR3: CASSLGRRISANVLTF

size: few
V: TRBV27
J: TRBJ2-3
D: .
DNA: TGTGCCAGCACAACCCAGGGGGGCGGCGGTACGCAGTATTTT
CDR3: CASTTQGGGGTQYF

size: once
V: TRBV11-1
J: TRBJ1-6
D: .
DNA: TGTGCCAGCAGCCAAGAGAATTCACCCCTCCACTTT
CDR3: CASSQENSPLHF

size: .
V: TRBV19
J: TRBJ2-2
D: TRBD2
DNA: TGTGCCAGTAGTATTCACCTAGCGGTGAACACCGGGGAGCTGTTTTTT
CDR3: CASSIHLAVNTGELFF

size: .
V: TRBV4-3
J: TRBJ1-1
D: TRBD1
DNA: TGCGCCAGCAGCTCCTGGACAGGAGGCGGCACTGAAGCTTTCTTT
CDR3: CASSSWTGGGTEAFF

size: .
V: TRBV25-1
J: TRBJ2-2
D: .
DNA: TGTGCCAGCAGTGAAAAATCCAGGGGTGAGACCGGGGAGCTGTTTTTT
CDR3: CASSEKSRGETGELFF

size: .
V: TRBV4-1
J: TRBJ1-1
D: .
DNA: TGCGCCAGCAGCCAAGATACAGACACTGAAGCTTTCTTT
CDR3: CASSQDTDTEAFF

size: .
V: TRBV6-5
J: TRBJ2-5
D: .
DNA: TGTGCCAGCACCACGCTAGAGGGCGGGACCCAGTACTTC
CDR3: CASTTLEGGTQYF

size: .
V: TRBV4-3
J: TRBJ1-2
D: TRBD1
DNA: TGCGCCAGCAGCCCCCATGGAGGGGGCGCTTCTATAGGCTACACCTTC
CDR3: CASSPHGGGASIGYTF

size: .
V: TRBV2
J: TRBJ2-1
D: TRBD2
DNA: TGTGCCAGCAGTCCCGGGACTAGCGGAAATGAGCAGTTCTTC
CDR3: CASSPGTSGNEQFF

size: .
V: TRBV18
J: TRBJ1-1
D: .
DNA: TGTGCCAGCTCCCCCGAGGGTATGCGTGAAGCTTTCTTT
CDR3: CASSPEGMREAFF

size: once
V: TRBV20-1
J: TRBJ2-7
D: .
DNA: TGCAGTGCTAGAGACGTCTACGAGCAGTACTTC
CDR3: CSARDVYEQYF

size: .
V: TRBV6-2/TRBV6-3
J: TRBJ1-1
D: .
DNA: TGTGCCAGCAGTTACCGCCGGGGGGACACTGAAGCTTTCTTT
CDR3: CASSYRRGDTEAFF

size: .
V: TRBV30
J: TRBJ1-3
D: .
DNA: TGTGCCTGGAGTGAGAGCTCTGGAAACACCATATATTTT
CDR3: CAWSESSGNTIYF

size: .
V: TRBV7-2
J: TRBJ1-6
D: .
DNA: TGTGCCAGCAGCTTTATAGAGGATTCACCCCTCCACTTT
CDR3: CASSFIEDSPLHF

size: .
V: TRBV27
J: TRBJ2-2
D: .
DNA: TGTGCCAGCAGTGGATTACTAGCCTCCGGGGAGCTGTTTTTT
CDR3: CASSGLLASGELFF

size: .
V: TRBV30
J: TRBJ2-1
D: TRBD1
DNA: TGTGCCTGGAGTAGGGGGCACAATGAGCAGTTCTTC
CDR3: CAWSRGHNEQFF

size: .
V: TRBV5-4
J: TRBJ2-7
D: .
DNA: TGTGCCAGCAGCTTGGATGGGGCCGCAAGCTCCTACGAGCAGTACTTC
CDR3: CASSLDGAASSYEQYF

size: once
V: TRBV4-2
J: TRBJ2-1
D: .
DNA: TGTGCCAGCAGCCAAGATCGCTACCCGAGCTCCTACAATGAGCAGTTCTTC
CDR3: CASSQDRYPSSYNEQFF

size: .
V: TRBV5-6
J: TRBJ1-2
D: .
DNA: TGTGCCAGCAGCCCCAACACTAACTATGGCTACACCTTC
CDR3: CASSPNTNYGYTF

size: .
V: TRBV7-9
J: TRBJ2-7
D: .
DNA: TGTGCCAGCAGCGCAGGACTGCTTGACTCCTACGAGCAGTACTTC
CDR3: CASSAGLLDSYEQYF

size: .
V: TRBV19
J: TRBJ1-2
D: .
DNA: TGTGCCAGTAGTATATCCGGACGCGCGGGGGACTTC
CDR3: CASSISGRAGDF

size: .
V: TRBV4-3
J: TRBJ2-7
D: TRBD1
DNA: TGCGCCAGCAGCCAAGATGCCCGGACAGGGGGGTACGAGCAGTACTTC
CDR3: CASSQDARTGGYEQYF

size: .
V: TRBV5-6
J: TRBJ1-2
D: .
DNA: TGTGCCAGCAGCTTGCGAGGGGGCTACACCTTC
CDR3: CASSLRGGYTF

size: few
V: TRBV4-2
J: TRBJ2-2
D: TRBD1
DNA: TGTGCCAGCAGCCAGACGGGACAGGGGATGAGCGGGGAGCTGTTTTTT
CDR3: CASSQTGQGMSGELFF

size: .
V: TRBV7-2
J: TRBJ1-3
D: .
DNA: TGTGCCAGCAGCCCCCTGGGAACAGGGACTGGAAACACCATATATTTT
CDR3: CASSPLGTGTGNTIYF

size: .
V: TRBV7-2
J: TRBJ1-4
D: TRBD1
DNA: TGTGCCAGCAGCTCGGACAGGGGTAGTGAAAAACTGTTTTTT
CDR3: CASSSDRGSEKLFF